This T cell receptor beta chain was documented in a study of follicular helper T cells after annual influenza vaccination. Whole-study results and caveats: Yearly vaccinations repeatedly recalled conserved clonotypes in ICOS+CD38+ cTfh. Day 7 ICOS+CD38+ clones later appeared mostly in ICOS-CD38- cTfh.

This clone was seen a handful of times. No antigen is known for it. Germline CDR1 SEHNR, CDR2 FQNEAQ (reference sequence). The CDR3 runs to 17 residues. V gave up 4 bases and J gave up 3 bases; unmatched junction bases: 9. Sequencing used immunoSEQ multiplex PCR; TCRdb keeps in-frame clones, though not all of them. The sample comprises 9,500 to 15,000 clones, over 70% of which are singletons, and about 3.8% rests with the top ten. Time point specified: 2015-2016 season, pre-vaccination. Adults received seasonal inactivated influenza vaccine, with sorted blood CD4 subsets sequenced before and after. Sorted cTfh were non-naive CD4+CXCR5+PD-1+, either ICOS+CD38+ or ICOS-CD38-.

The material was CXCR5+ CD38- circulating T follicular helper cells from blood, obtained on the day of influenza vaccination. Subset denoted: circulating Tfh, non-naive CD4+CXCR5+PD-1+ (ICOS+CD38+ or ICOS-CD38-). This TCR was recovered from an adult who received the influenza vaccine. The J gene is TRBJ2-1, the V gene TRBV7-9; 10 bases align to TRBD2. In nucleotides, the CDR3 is TGTGCCAGCAGCTCCCACAAGGAGCGGGGGGGCTACAATGAGCAGTTCTTC. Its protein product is CASSSHKERGGYNEQFF.